Below are 20 T cell receptor delta chains sequenced from a single sample in a study of γδ T cells in repeated Plasmodium falciparum infection. TCRdb fed the multiplex PCR reads to CATT. The sample records more than 70,000 delta-chain clones, 0.75% to 1% being singletons. Gammadelta T cells were flow-sorted from PBMC into Vgamma9/Vdelta2+ and Vdelta2-negative populations for bulk analysis. Material: gamma-delta T cells from blood. Every receptor here comes from a pool of human donors (malaria-infected and uninfected, not separated).

This clone is deemed medium-sized. J is TRDJ1 and V is TRDV2; TRDD2 might be the D (5 bases). The CDR3 consists of 21 residues. V gave up 2 bases and J gave up 1 base, with 31 bases separating them. The V gene's germline CDR1 is GEAIGNYY and CDR2 EKD. CDR3 nucleotide sequence: TGTGCCTGTGACAGCCTACTAAAAGATCTCGCCTCCCATCAAGGCACCGATAAACTCATCTTT. Translation gives CACDSLLKDLASHQGTDKLIF.

The table lists this clone with many counts. A far larger clone is only one base removed, so a read error is likely. Within the sample, other DNA sequences also encode this same CDR3. This chain joins TRDV2 and TRDJ1; TRDD3 agrees at 8 bases. As TCRdb names no J gene, one was assigned here on the basis of a DNA match to germline. V gave up 0 bases and J gave up 0 bases; unmatched junction bases: 20. This CDR3 has 21 amino acids. In germline, CDR1 is GEAIGNYY, CDR2 EKD. In DNA, the CDR3 is TGTGCCTGTGACACCAAATTCCTAGAAGGGATACGTGGCATCCACACCGATAAACTCATCTTT. Amino acids: CACDTKFLEGIRGIHTDKLIF.

About this clone itself: The protein that TCRdb holds for this DNA derives from a much larger clone and differs from the translated DNA at residue 5, which likely indicates a read error; the protein shown here is translated from the DNA. The chain joins TRDV2 to TRDJ1; unclear D gene. The CDR3 extends over 16 amino acids. Germline V gene lookup returns CDR1 GEAIGNYY and CDR2 EKD. The V gene lost 3 bases and the J gene lost 4 bases, with 20 bases spanning the gap. The CDR3 region is CACDPVVRSPGDKLIF. The CDR3, as DNA: TGTGCCTGTGACCCCGTGGTCCGATCACCAGGCGATAAACTCATCTTT.

This clone was seen ten or more times. The chain links TRDV1 to TRDJ1; 11 bases match TRDD3. The V segment lost 1 base and the J segment 3 bases; nucleotides outside the gene matches: 28. Germline V gene data show CDR1 as TSWWSYY and CDR2 as QGS. The CDR3 contains 24 residues. The CDR3 sequence is CALGERPLYRLLHVGDTSPDKLIF. In DNA, the CDR3 is TGTGCTCTTGGGGAACGGCCCCTTTATCGCCTTCTGCATGTGGGGGATACGTCCCCCGATAAACTCATCTTT.

This clone was seen a few times. The protein TCRdb gives is from a much larger clone and does not agree with this DNA's translation at residue 17, likely a read error; the protein shown here comes from the DNA. The chain employs TRDV1 and TRDJ1; 8 positions match TRDD2. TCRdb is silent on the J gene; assignment here came from matching the DNA to germline. The germline CDR1 and CDR2 sequences are TSWWSYY and QGS. This CDR3 comprises 20 residues. This CDR3 reads CALGELLTSFLSGSPDRLIF. Here the CDR3 DNA reads TGTGCTCTTGGGGAACTCCTTACCTCCTTCCTATCTGGGAGCCCCGATAGACTCATCTTT.

This clone was seen many times. The chain couples TRDV1 to TRDJ1, with TRDD3 matching 11 bases. The J segment lost 0 bases and the V segment lost 2 bases, leaving 17 bases of the junction unmatched. The CDR3 has 21 residues. Germline assignment: CDR1 TSWWSYY and CDR2 QGS. DNA of the CDR3: TGTGCTCTTGGGGAATCTGATTGCTGGCTGGGGGATACTCCGTACACCGATAAACTCATCTTT. Encoded protein: CALGESDCWLGDTPYTDKLIF.

Note on this clone: A far larger clone is just one base off, so this is likely a read error. This same CDR3 is encoded by further DNA sequences in the sample. The chain uses TRDV1 and TRDJ1; 12 bases align to TRDD3. The J gene, absent from TCRdb, was called here by matching the DNA to germline. Germline CDR1 reads TSWWSYY; CDR2 reads QGS. The V gene end was trimmed by 6 bases and the J gene end by 3 bases; junction bases not matched to a gene: 26. The CDR3 is 22 amino acids. CDR3 sequence reads: CALGDFPSVRGILGDTPDKLIF. DNA of the CDR3: TGTGCTCTTGGAGATTTCCCTTCAGTGAGGGGGATACTGGGGGATACACCCGATAAACTCATCTTT.

This clone has a handful of counts. A far bigger clonotype differs at one base, so this is likely a read error. Other DNA variants within this sample encode the same CDR3. The gene calls are TRDV2 and TRDJ1, with TRDD3 identical over 7 bases. Matching the DNA to germline supplied the J gene, which TCRdb does not give. Per the germline V gene, CDR1 is GEAIGNYY and CDR2 is EKD. The V and J ends lost 3 bases and 0 bases, in that order; junction bases with no gene match: 15. The CDR3 totals 18 residues. The CDR3 loop is CACDSIGTGGSYTDKLIF. The CDR3 bases are TGTGCCTGTGACTCGATTGGTACCGGGGGATCGTACACCGATAAACTCATCTTT.

Of note for this clone: A far larger clone is off by one base, so a read error is likely. The sample has other DNA sequences that encode this CDR3 too. The V gene corresponds to TRDV1; no J gene was called; no check of the table's D call, TRDD3, against the DNA was made. The CDR3 is made up of 24 amino acids. The germline V gene has CDR1 TSWWSYY and CDR2 QGS. The CDR3 is CALGATQFLPVLYTGGYLADKLIF. The CDR3 nucleotides read TGTGCTCTTGGGGCTACCCAATTCCTACCGGTCCTTTATACTGGGGGATACCTCGCCGATAAACTCATCTTC.

As concerns this clone: TCRdb attributes to this sequence the protein of a much larger clone, which differs from the DNA translation at residue 16; a read error is likely, and the protein displayed is translated from the DNA. The V gene is TRDV2; the J gene was not called; the table's D call of TRDD3 was not tested on the DNA. This CDR3 is 18 amino acids long. Germline CDR1 GEAIGNYY, CDR2 EKD. CDR3 sequence (DNA): TGTGCCTGTGACACGTTAAGATATACTGGGGGATATACCGATAAACCCATCTTT. It is translated as CACDTLRYTGGYTDKPIF.

About this clone: The translation of this DNA and the TCRdb protein of a much larger clone differ at residue 18, probably owing to a read error; the protein shown here is translated from the DNA. The rearrangement joins TRDV2 to TRDJ1, with 11 bases fitting TRDD3. Germline matching of the DNA provided the J gene here, since TCRdb leaves it blank. CDR1 is GEAIGNYY, CDR2 EKD, per germline. This CDR3 region has 21 residues. The CDR3 sequence: CACDTVLLGDKRGRSTDRLIF. The CDR3 DNA reads TGTGCCTGTGACACCGTTCTACTGGGGGATAAAAGGGGTCGGAGCACCGATAGACTCATCTTT.

This clone was seen a few times. TCRdb assigns this DNA the protein of a much larger clone, which departs from its translation at residues 16 and 19; this likely reflects a read error, and the protein shown comes from translating the DNA. This chain uses TRDV2 with TRDJ1; 9 bases fit TRDD3. Germline V CDR1 and CDR2: GEAIGNYY, EKD. CDR3 length: 23 amino acids. For the CDR3, the DNA is TGTGCCTGTGACACCGGCGGAGGGTCCTACGGGCATACTGGGGGACATAACACCGAAAAACTCATCTTT. Protein: CACDTGGGSYGHTGGHNTEKLIF.

This clone has at least ten counts. TCRdb shows a much larger clone's protein in place of this DNA's translation, and the two differ at residue 8, likely through a read error; the protein shown is translated from the DNA. The CDR3 DNA sequence: TGTGCCTGTGACAGCGTTCGGAGCTGGGGGGATACGGTTGCGCGTTCTAAACTCATCTTT. Its translation is CACDSVRSWGDTVARSKLIF. The chain recombines TRDV2 with TRDJ1; 10 positions match TRDD3. Trimming at V came to 2 bases and at J to 7 bases, leaving 24 bases not matched to a gene. Germline V gives CDR1 GEAIGNYY, CDR2 EKD. The CDR3 has 20 amino acids.

Worth noting for this clone: This probably arose from a read error, given a far larger clone one base away. Other DNA sequences in this specimen translate into the identical CDR3. The V call is TRDV1, the J call TRDJ1; 11 bases fit TRDD3. V was clipped by 1 base and J by 0 bases; unmatched bases: 19. CDR3 length equals 22 residues. The germline CDR1 and CDR2 sequences are TSWWSYY and QGS. For the CDR3, the DNA is TGTGCTCTTGGGGAACAACCTACTAACCTTCTACTGGGGGATAAGAACACCGATAAACTCATCTTT. This sequence encodes CALGEQPTNLLLGDKNTDKLIF.

This clone has at least ten counts. Other DNA sequences in this sample translate to the same CDR3. This chain links TRDV1 with TRDJ1; 9 bases match TRDD3. The J segment lost 0 bases and the V segment lost 1 base, leaving 15 bases of the junction unmatched. This CDR3 is 20 amino acids long. Germline CDR1 TSWWSYY, CDR2 QGS. The CDR3 nucleotides read TGTGCTCTTGGGGAACGGAATCAGGGGGATACTCTCCTTGACACCGATAAACTCATCTTT. This translates into CALGERNQGDTLLDTDKLIF.

The chain has TRDV1 and TRDJ1; 8 bases are a match to TRDD3. The J gene was missing in TCRdb and was found by matching the end of the DNA to germline. The junction had 21 bases not matched to a gene; V was cut back by 5 bases and J by 1 base. This CDR3 contains 20 residues. Germline V lookup: CDR1 TSWWSYY, CDR2 QGS. The DNA of the CDR3 is TGTGCTCTTGGGACCCCTCCTCCTGACTGGGGGTCTCCAATCACCGATAAACTCATCTTT. Translating it yields CALGTPPPDWGSPITDKLIF.

With respect to this clone: With a far larger clone one base away, a read error is the likely cause. Other DNA sequences in this sample translate to the same CDR3. This sequence joins TRDV2 and TRDJ3; 10 bases are a match to TRDD3. TCRdb is silent on the J gene; assignment here came from matching the DNA to germline. Unmatched junction bases numbered 5, after V lost 1 base and J lost 0 bases. Germline CDR1 reads GEAIGNYY; CDR2 reads EKD. CDR3 length: 19 amino acids. The CDR3 coding sequence is TGTGCCTGTGACACTGGGGGATACCTAAGCTCCTGGGACACCCGACAGATGTTTTTC. This sequence encodes CACDTGGYLSSWDTRQMFF.

This clone was counted between two and nine times. A read error is the likely source, as a far larger clone sits one nucleotide away. Additional DNA sequences in this sample encode the identical CDR3. The chain recombines TRDV1 with TRDJ1, with 10 bases matching TRDD3. The J gene, left out of TCRdb, was set here by checking the DNA against germline. The CDR3 runs 20 residues. The J segment lost 0 bases and the V segment lost 2 bases, leaving 15 bases of the junction unmatched. Germline V gene lookup returns CDR1 TSWWSYY and CDR2 QGS. The DNA for the CDR3 is TGTGCTCTTGGGGAAGGTTCTGCGTGGGGGATACAGGCTTACACCGATAAACTCATCTTT. Translating it yields CALGEGSAWGIQAYTDKLIF.

A word on this clone: A read error likely explains this, since a far larger clone differs by one base. The sample has other DNA sequences that encode this CDR3 too. The J gene is TRDJ1, the V gene TRDV1; 7 nucleotides agree with TRDD3. TCRdb does not report a J gene; here it was assigned by matching the DNA to germline references. The length of the CDR3 is 22 residues. Germline V gene data show CDR1 as TSWWSYY and CDR2 as QGS. CDR3 amino acids: CALGVPLGATRNWGPHTDKLIF. For the CDR3, the DNA is TGTGCTCTTGGGGTCCCCCTTGGGGCTACTAGGAACTGGGGACCTCACACCGACAAACTCATCTTT.

Details on this clone: TCRdb has a much larger clone's protein, which differs at residue 13 from the translation of this DNA, likely because of a read error; what is shown is the protein translated from the DNA. The CDR3 here is CACDTVSRLGYPATAQLFF. DNA for the CDR3: TGTGCCTGTGACACCGTTTCTAGGCTGGGATACCCCGCGACAGCACAACTCTTCTTT. V gene TRDV2 combines with J gene TRDJ2; 7 nucleotides align to TRDD3. Here the J gene came from matching the DNA to germline, since TCRdb omits it. The CDR3 consists of 19 residues. V gave up 0 bases and J gave up 4 bases; unmatched junction bases: 16. CDR1 is GEAIGNYY and CDR2 is EKD in the germline V gene.